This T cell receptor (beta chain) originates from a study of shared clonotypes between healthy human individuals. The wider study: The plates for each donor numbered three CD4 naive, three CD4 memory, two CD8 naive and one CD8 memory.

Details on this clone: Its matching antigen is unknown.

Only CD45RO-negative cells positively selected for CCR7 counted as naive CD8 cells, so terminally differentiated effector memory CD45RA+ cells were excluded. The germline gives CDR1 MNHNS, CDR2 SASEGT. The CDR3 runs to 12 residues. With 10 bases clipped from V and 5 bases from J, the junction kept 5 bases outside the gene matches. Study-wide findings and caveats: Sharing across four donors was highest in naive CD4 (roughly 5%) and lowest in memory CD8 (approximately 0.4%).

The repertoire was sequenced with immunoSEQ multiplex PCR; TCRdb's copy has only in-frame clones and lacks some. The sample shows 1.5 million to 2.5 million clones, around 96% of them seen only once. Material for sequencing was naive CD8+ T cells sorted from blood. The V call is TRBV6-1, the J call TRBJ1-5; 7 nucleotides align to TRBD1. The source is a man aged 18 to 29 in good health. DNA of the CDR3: TGTGCCACCGGGGACAGACATCAGCCCCAGCATTTT. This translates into CATGDRHQPQHF.